Listed here are 12 T cell receptor beta chains from one sample, sequenced in a study of human T cells and chemical hapten exposure (dated by TCRdb to about 2021). Receptor libraries were prepared by RACE. The sequencer listed for this sample is NextSeq 500. The public reads were reprocessed in TCRdb via fastp at Q25 and MiXCR, keeping in-frame beta chains. Rows are unified per CDR3 protein, each entry keeping the most common DNA and genes. The sample profile shows about 360,000 distinct CDR3 sequences; 4% to 5.5% of them were found once. Approximately 2.5% of the sample is in the top ten clones. What this sample's time point label stands for: patch test 1, 2 weeks after DPC sensitization. Read against the paper, the sample's treatment or condition label means: therapeutic diphenylcyclopropenone sensitization with weekly scalp DPC. Specimen: whole blood, collected in connection with sensitization to the hapten diphenylcyclopropenone (DPC). The receptors originated from a woman aged 45-60 years with alopecia areata. Some clones in this sample may be carry-over from other donors' samples.

The V and J genes are TRBV5-1 and TRBJ1-1, with TRBD1 identical over 7 bases. The CDR3 length is 15 residues. V gave up 4 bases and J gave up 4 bases; unmatched junction bases: 10. Germline loops: CDR1 SGHRS, CDR2 YFSETQ. The CDR3 DNA reads as TGCGCCAGCAGCCTGGGCCAGGGGGGAGTCACTGAAGCTTTCTTT. It codes for CASSLGQGGVTEAFF.

This clonotype was seen only a few times. The chain joins TRBV4-3 to TRBJ2-3, with a weak D call TRBD2 (6 bases). Germline V gives CDR1 LGHNA, CDR2 YSLEER. With 0 bases removed from V and 6 bases from J, the gap between germline ends came to 16 bases. There are 16 residues in the CDR3. DNA of the CDR3: TGCGCCAGCAGCCAAGATAATAGTGGGACTCCGGATACGCAGTATTTT. It translates to CASSQDNSGTPDTQYF.

This clonotype occurred many times. The V and J genes are TRBV10-2 and TRBJ1-5; D not certain. Trimming stripped 0 bases from V and 7 bases from J, with 7 bases between. CDR1 and CDR2 (germline): WSHSY, SAAADI. The CDR3 totals 13 residues. The CDR3: CASSESSVQPQHF. CDR3 DNA: TGCGCCAGCAGTGAGTCGTCGGTCCAGCCCCAGCATTTT.

In its sample, this clonotype was seen many times. The J gene is TRBJ2-3, the V gene TRBV6-2 or TRBV6-3; D might be TRBD2 (5 bases). V was pared by 10 bases and J by 6 bases, with 23 bases between. In germline, CDR1 is MNHEY, CDR2 SVGEGT. The CDR3 is 15 residues long. CDR3 nucleotides: TGTGCCACCTCAGGACTGGTGGACGCCGGGGATACGCAGTATTTT. Amino acid sequence: CATSGLVDAGDTQYF.

The chain links TRBV10-2 to TRBJ2-3; D gene uncertain. Between the trimmed V and J ends, which lost 4 bases and 6 bases, there was a span of 11 bases. This CDR3 contains 13 residues. In germline, CDR1 is WSHSY, CDR2 SAAADI. The CDR3: CASSAVGRDTQYF. DNA of the CDR3: TGCGCCAGCAGTGCTGTCGGGCGGGATACGCAGTATTTT.

This clonotype showed up many times. Germline and junction disagree at one end, which may indicate a read error. The V gene is TRBV20-1, the J gene TRBJ2-7; 10 nucleotides align to TRBD1. The CDR3 spans 12 residues. Germline V lookup: CDR1 DFQATT, CDR2 SNEGSKA (reference sequence). Here the CDR3 DNA reads TGCAGTGCTAGATACAGAGTGGACAGGGGGGATTTC. Its protein is CSARYRVDRGDF.

This clonotype came up many times. CDR3 nucleotides: TGCAGCGTTCACGGCCTCAGCTCCTACAATGAGCAGTTCTTC. Residues: CSVHGLSSYNEQFF. The gene calls are TRBV29-1 and TRBJ2-1; no firm D call. The V and J ends lost 5 bases and 0 bases respectively, with 11 bases between them. Per germline, CDR1 SQVTM and CDR2 ANQGSEA. This CDR3 is 14 amino acids long.

This clonotype was seen ten or more times. The rearrangement links TRBV18 to TRBJ1-2, with D uncertain. Germline CDR1 and CDR2: KGHSH and LQKENI. Deletions cut 2 bases from V and 6 bases from J, with 10 bases between. The CDR3 contains 13 residues. The CDR3 reads CASSPRVSDGYTF. The CDR3 nucleotides read TGTGCCAGCTCACCAAGAGTCTCCGATGGCTACACCTTC.

This clonotype was detected many times. The rearrangement links TRBV6-5 to TRBJ2-5; D possibly corresponds to TRBD2 (6 bases). V lost 2 bases, J lost 7 bases, and 14 bases lay in between. The CDR3 length is 14 residues. Germline V gene data show CDR1 as MNHEY and CDR2 as SVGAGI. In nucleotides, the CDR3 is TGTGCCAGCAGTTACGGGCTAGCGATGGGGACCCAGTACTTC. It is translated as CASSYGLAMGTQYF.

The chain employs TRBV20-1 and TRBJ2-3; 8 positions match TRBD1. The ends lost 3 bases at V and 10 bases at J; junction bases unmatched: 9. The CDR3 sequence is 13 residues long. Per the germline V gene, CDR1 is DFQATT and CDR2 is SNEGSKA (reference sequence). This CDR3 reads CSASWTGRAAQYF. The DNA for the CDR3 is TGCAGTGCTAGCTGGACAGGGCGGGCCGCGCAGTATTTT.

This clonotype has ten or more counts. This chain joins TRBV20-1 and TRBJ2-7; TRBD1 matches 10 bases. Germline CDR1 DFQATT, CDR2 SNEGSKA (reference sequence). This CDR3 spans 14 amino acids. V dropped 6 bases and J dropped 6; count of bases not matched to a gene: 11. CDR3 sequence reads: CSADPGQGTPEQYF. CDR3 DNA: TGCAGTGCCGATCCGGGACAGGGGACCCCCGAGCAGTACTTC.

This clonotype was counted at least ten times. The chain recombines TRBV3-1 with TRBJ2-3, with TRBD2 matching 12 bases. The trim removed 4 bases at V and 4 bases at J, leaving 6 bases unmatched. The CDR3 consists of 16 residues. The germline V gene has CDR1 LGHDT and CDR2 YNNKEL (reference sequence). The CDR3 DNA is TGTGCCAGCAGCCCCCAGACTAGCGGGAGCTCAGATACGCAGTATTTT. This encodes CASSPQTSGSSDTQYF.